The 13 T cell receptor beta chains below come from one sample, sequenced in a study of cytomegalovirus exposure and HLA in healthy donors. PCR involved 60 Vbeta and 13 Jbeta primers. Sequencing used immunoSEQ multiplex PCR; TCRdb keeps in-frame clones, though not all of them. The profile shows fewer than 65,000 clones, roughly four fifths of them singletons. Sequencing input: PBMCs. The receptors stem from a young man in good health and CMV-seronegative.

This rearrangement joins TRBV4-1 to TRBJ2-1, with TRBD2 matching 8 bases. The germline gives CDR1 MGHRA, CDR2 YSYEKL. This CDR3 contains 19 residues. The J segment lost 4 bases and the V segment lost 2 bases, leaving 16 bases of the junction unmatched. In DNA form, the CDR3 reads TGCGCCAGCAGCCAAAGCTCCCTCAAAGCTAGCGGGCTGTACAATGAGCAGTTCTTC. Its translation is CASSQSSLKASGLYNEQFF.

The CDR3 spells CASSPGLGTSITDTQYF. CDR3 nucleotides: TGCGCCAGCAGCCCGGGACTAGGGACCTCTATCACAGATACGCAGTATTTT. V gene TRBV5-1 combines with J gene TRBJ2-3; TRBD2 aligns across 8 bases. After removal of 4 bases from V and 2 bases from J, the junction contained 12 bases not matched to a gene. The length of the CDR3 is 17 residues. Germline V gives CDR1 SGHRS, CDR2 YFSETQ.

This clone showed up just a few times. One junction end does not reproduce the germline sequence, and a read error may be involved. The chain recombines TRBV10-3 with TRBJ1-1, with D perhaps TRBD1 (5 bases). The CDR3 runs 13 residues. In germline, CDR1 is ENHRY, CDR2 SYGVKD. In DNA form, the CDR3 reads TGTGCCACCAGTGCCCAGGGGAACACTGAAGCTTTCTTT. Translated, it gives CATSAQGNTEAFF.

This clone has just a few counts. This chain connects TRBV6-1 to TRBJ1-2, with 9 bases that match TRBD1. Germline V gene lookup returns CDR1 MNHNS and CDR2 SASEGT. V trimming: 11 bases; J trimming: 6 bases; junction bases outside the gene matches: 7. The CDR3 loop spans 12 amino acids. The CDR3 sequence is CASGDRANGYTF. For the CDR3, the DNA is TGTGCCTCCGGGGACAGGGCTAATGGCTACACCTTC.

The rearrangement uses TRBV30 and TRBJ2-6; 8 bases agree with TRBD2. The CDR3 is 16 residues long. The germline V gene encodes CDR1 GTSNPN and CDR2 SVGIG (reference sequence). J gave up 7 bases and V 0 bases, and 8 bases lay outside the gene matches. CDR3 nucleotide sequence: TGTGCCTGGAGTGTTCTCGCCCGGGGGGGAGCCAACGTCCTGACTTTC. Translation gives CAWSVLARGGANVLTF.

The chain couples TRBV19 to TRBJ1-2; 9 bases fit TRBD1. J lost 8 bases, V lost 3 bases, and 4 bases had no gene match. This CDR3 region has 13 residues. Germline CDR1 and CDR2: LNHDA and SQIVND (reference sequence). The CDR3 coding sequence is TGTGCCAGTAGTATGGGAGGACAGGGGGGCTACACCTTC. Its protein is CASSMGGQGGYTF.

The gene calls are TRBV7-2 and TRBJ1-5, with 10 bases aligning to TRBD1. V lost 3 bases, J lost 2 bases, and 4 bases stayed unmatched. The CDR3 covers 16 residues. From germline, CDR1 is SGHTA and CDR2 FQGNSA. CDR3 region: CASSLGQGNGNQPQHF. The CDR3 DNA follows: TGTGCCAGCAGCTTGGGACAGGGGAACGGCAATCAGCCCCAGCATTTT. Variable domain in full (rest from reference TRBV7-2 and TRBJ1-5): GAGVSQSPSNKVTEKGKDVELRCDPISGHTALYWYRQSLGQGLEFLIYFQGNSAPDKSGLPSDRFSAERTGGSVSTLTIQRTQQEDSAVYLCASSLGQGNGNQPQHFGDGTRLSIL.

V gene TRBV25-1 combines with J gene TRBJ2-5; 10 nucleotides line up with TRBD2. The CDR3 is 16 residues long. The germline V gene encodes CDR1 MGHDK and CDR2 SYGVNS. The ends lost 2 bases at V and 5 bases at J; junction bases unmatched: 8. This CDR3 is CASSETLAGVGETQYF. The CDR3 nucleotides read TGTGCCAGCAGTGAAACCCTAGCGGGGGTGGGGGAGACCCAGTACTTC.

The CDR3 sequence is CASSYLDTEAFF. The CDR3 coding sequence is TGTGCCAGCAGCTATCTAGACACTGAAGCTTTCTTT. The V call is TRBV28, the J call TRBJ1-1, with D uncertain. CDR3 size: 12 residues. Germline loops: CDR1 MDHEN, CDR2 SYDVKM. V was cut by 6 bases and J by 3 bases, with 8 bases left in between.

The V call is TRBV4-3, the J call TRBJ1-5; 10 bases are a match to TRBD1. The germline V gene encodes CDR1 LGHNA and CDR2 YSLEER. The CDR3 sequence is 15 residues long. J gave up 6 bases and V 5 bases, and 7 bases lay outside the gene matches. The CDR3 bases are TGCGCCAGCAGCTTAGGGACAGGGGTTGCTCAGCCCCAGCATTTT. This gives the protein CASSLGTGVAQPQHF.

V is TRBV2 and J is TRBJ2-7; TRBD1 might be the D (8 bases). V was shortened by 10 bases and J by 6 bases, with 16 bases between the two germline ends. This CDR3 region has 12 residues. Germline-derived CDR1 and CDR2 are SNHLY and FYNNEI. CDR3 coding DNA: TGTGCCATCGGACAGGGCGGGGGCGAGCAGTACTTC. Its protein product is CAIGQGGGEQYF.

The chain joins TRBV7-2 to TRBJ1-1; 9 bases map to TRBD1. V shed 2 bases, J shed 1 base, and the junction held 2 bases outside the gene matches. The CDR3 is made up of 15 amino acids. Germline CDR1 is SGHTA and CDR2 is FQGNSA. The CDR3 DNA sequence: TGTGCCAGCAGCTTAAAGGGACAGGGGAACACTGAAGCTTTCTTT. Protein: CASSLKGQGNTEAFF.

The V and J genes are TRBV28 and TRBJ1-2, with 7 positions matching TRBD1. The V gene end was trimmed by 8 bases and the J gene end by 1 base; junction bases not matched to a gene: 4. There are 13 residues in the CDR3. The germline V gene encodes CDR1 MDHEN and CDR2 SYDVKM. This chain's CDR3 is CASGDSHNYGYTF. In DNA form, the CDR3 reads TGTGCCAGCGGGGACAGTCATAACTATGGCTACACCTTC.